The source of this T cell receptor (beta chain) is a study of blood T cell repertoires in COVID-19. TCRdb keeps only in-frame clones here, not all; method: immunoSEQ multiplex PCR. Here the sample spans fewer than 250,000 clones, roughly 87% being singletons. This clone appeared a single time. This CDR3 has 16 amino acids. The V and J ends lost 5 bases and 5 bases respectively, with 23 bases between them. CDR1 SGHNT and CDR2 YYREEE come from the germline V gene (reference sequence). This rearrangement joins TRBV5-4 to TRBJ2-7, with a possible D match to TRBD1 (7 bases). This receptor was taken from a woman in her twenties or thirties with acute COVID-19. The sample consisted of PBMCs or T cells enriched from blood (not recorded which). This chain's CDR3 is CASRAHGGTVSHEQYF. As DNA, the CDR3 is TGTGCCAGCAGAGCTCACGGAGGGACAGTCAGCCACGAGCAGTACTTC. Full variable domain (rest looked up from reference TRBV5-4 and TRBJ2-7): ETGVTQSPTHLIKTRGQQVTLRCSSQSGHNTVSWYQQALGQGPQFIFQYYREEENGRGNFPPRFSGLQFPNYSSELNVNALELDDSALYLCASRAHGGTVSHEQYFGPGTRLTVT.